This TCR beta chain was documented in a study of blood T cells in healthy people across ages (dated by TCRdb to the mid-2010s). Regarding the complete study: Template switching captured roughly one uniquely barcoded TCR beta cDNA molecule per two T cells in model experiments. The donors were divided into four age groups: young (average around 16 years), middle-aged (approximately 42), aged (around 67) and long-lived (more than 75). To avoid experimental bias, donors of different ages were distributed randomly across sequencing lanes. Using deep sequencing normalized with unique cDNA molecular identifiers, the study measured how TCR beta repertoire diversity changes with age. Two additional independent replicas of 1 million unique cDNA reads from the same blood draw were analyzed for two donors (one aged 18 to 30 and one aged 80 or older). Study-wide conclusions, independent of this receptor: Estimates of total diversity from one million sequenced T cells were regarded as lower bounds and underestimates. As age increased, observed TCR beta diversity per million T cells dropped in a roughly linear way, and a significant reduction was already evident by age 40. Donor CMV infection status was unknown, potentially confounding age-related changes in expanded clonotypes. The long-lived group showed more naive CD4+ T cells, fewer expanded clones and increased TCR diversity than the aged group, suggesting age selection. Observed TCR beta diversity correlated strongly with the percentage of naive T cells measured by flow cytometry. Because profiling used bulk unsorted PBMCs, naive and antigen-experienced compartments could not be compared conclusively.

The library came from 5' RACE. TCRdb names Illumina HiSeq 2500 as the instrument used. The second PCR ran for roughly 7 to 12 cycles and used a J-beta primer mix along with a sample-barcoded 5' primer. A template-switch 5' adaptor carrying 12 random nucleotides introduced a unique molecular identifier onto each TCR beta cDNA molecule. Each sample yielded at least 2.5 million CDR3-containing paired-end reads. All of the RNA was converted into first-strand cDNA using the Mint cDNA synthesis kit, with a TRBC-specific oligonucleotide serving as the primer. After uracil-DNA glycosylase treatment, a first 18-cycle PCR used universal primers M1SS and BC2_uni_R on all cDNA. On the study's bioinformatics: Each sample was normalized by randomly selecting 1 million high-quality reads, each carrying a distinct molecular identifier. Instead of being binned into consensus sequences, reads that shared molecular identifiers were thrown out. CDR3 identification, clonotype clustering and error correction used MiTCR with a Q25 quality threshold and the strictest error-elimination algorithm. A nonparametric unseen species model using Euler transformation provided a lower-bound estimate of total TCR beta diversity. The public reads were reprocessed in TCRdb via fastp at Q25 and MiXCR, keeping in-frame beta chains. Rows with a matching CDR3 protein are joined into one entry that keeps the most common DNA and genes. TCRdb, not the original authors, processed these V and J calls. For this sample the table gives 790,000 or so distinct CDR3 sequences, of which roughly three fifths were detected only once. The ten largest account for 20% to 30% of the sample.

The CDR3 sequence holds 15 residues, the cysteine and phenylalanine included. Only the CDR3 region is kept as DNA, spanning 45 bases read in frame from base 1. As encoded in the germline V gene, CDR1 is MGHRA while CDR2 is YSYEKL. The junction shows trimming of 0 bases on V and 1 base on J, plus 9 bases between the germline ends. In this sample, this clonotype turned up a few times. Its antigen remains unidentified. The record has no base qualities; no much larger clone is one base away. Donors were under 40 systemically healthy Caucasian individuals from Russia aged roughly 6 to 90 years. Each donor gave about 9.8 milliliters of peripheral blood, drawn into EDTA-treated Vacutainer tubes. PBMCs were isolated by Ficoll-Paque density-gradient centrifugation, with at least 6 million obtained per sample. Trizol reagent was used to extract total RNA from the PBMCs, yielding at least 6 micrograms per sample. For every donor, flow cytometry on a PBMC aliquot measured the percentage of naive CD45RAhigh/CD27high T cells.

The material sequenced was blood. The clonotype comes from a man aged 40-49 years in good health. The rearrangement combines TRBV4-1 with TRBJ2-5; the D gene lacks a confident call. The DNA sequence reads TGCGCCAGCAGCCAAGATAGAACAGTCCAAGAGACCCAGTACTTC. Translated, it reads CASSQDRTVQETQYF.